Sequencing of this T cell receptor beta chain was carried out in a study of T cell repertoires in cytomegalovirus infection. Study in general: Recently identified HLA-C-restricted CMV epitopes were among the peptides used.

The germline V gene has CDR1 SGHTA and CDR2 FQGNSA. The length of the CDR3 is 13 residues. V lost 0 bases and J 7 bases, leaving 7 bases between the germline ends. Study observations and caveats: Clonotypes of TCR beta that were HLA-C-restricted and CMV-specific dominated the ex vivo response.

This clonotype was observed at least ten times. Its antigen is still unknown. TCRdb ran MiXCR on the reads and lists one entry per CDR3 protein. Here the sample spans roughly 730,000 distinct CDR3 sequences, about 33% being singletons. This chain uses TRBV7-2 with TRBJ1-5; D perhaps matches TRBD1 (5 bases). The sequenced sample was cultured PBMCs, obtained from culture after CMV antigen stimulation. The TCR was taken from a human donor in good health (CMV status not recorded). Some clones in this sample may be carry-over from other donors' samples. CDR3 sequence (DNA): TGTGCCAGCAGCTTAGCAGGGGAACAGCCCCAGCATTTT. Protein: CASSLAGEQPQHF.